This TCR beta chain was found in a study of blood T cell repertoires in COVID-19. Study-wide context: The analysed material was cDNA or gDNA that came from T cells, B-cell-depleted T cells, or PBMCs.

The CDR3 loop spans 14 amino acids. From germline, CDR1 is SQVTM and CDR2 ANQGSEA. The V end was cut by 4 bases, the J end by 0 bases, with 12 bases between. In the study's own analysis: From reference gene primer amplification, estimates of nucleated cell counts were derived. Sequencing used immunoSEQ multiplex PCR; TCRdb keeps in-frame clones, though not all of them. From that table come the V and J calls and clone size; the DNA was used to work out D and trimming. Among approximately 61,000 clones, 77% were seen once, and the ten largest hold approximately 30%. Specimen: peripheral blood. The clonotype was recovered from a human donor in a cohort sampled during active COVID-19. The chain carries TRBV29-1 and TRBJ1-1; D unresolved. CDR3: CSVAVSTVNTEAFF. The CDR3 DNA follows: TGCAGCGTTGCTGTCTCTACGGTGAACACTGAAGCTTTCTTT.